What follows are 13 T cell receptor beta chains derived from one specimen sequenced in a study of CXCR3-negative and CXCR3-positive naive CD8 T cells (dated by TCRdb to between 2018 and 2021). The study at large found these results: TRB CDR3s from CXCR3-positive naive cells showed higher hydrophobicity (lower Kidera factor 4), lower energy, and higher strength and volume indices than CXCR3-negative naive cells.

These receptors have no known antigen. For sequencing, a NextSeq 550 was employed. The Human TCR Profiling Kit (MiLaboratory) was used to make UMI-labeled 5' RACE TRB cDNA libraries. The reads were reprocessed in TCRdb, with one entry per CDR3 protein sequence and no accompanying DNA. This sample's clone table shows tens of thousands of distinct CDR3 sequences. Of the sample, 0.7% to 0.95% falls within the top ten clones. The material sequenced was naive CXCR3+ CD8+ T cells from blood. Interpreted using the paper, the cell subset or site label stands for: CD45RO-CCR7+CD27+CD95- naive CD8+ T cells expressing CXCR3 (TNR3+). These receptors originate from a human donor in good health. Some clones in this sample may be carry-over from other donors' samples.

This chain uses TRBV4-2 with TRBJ2-2. The CDR3 sequence is 16 residues long. Germline CDR1 reads LGHNA; CDR2 reads YNFKEQ. The CDR3 sequence: CASSQKLTGDTGELFF.

This rearrangement joins TRBV7-9 to TRBJ2-2; TCRdb gives TRBD1 as the D gene, but with no DNA this cannot be confirmed. This CDR3 contains 15 residues. Germline V lookup: CDR1 SEHNR, CDR2 FQNEAQ (reference sequence). The CDR3 region is CASSLASGEPGELFF. Full variable domain (rest looked up from reference TRBV7-9 and TRBJ2-2): DTGVSQNPRHKITKRGQNVTFRCDPISEHNRLYWYRQTLGQGPEFLTYFQNEAQLEKSRLLSDRFSAERPKGSFSTLEIQRTEQGDSAMYLCASSLASGEPGELFFGEGSRLTVL.

The chain couples TRBV20-1 to TRBJ2-5; TCRdb designates TRBD1, a call that cannot be tested without DNA. Looked up from germline, CDR1 is DFQATT and CDR2 is SNEGSKA (reference sequence). CDR3 length: 15 amino acids. The CDR3 loop is CSASGEQGAFETQYF.

This sequence joins TRBV7-9 and TRBJ2-5. Per the germline V gene, CDR1 is SEHNR and CDR2 is FQNEAQ (reference sequence). This CDR3 is built from 14 residues. The CDR3 reads CASSSFGYQETQYF.

The chain uses TRBV28 and TRBJ2-7; TCRdb designates TRBD1, a call that cannot be tested without DNA. This CDR3 is 14 amino acids long. Germline values: CDR1 MDHEN, CDR2 SYDVKM. The CDR3: CASGAAGLSYEQYF.

The chain carries TRBV7-9 and TRBJ1-1; as DNA is missing, the TRBD1 call by TCRdb cannot be tested. CDR1 is SEHNR, CDR2 FQNEAQ, per germline (reference sequence). The CDR3 covers 13 residues. The CDR3 sequence is CASSSTGAPGAFF.

The chain joins TRBV7-9 to TRBJ2-7. Germline V lookup: CDR1 SEHNR, CDR2 FQNEAQ (reference sequence). The CDR3 has 12 residues. CDR3 amino acids: CASSLGSPEQYF.

The V call is TRBV27, the J call TRBJ2-5; TCRdb picks TRBD1, but there is no DNA to check that call. The germline V gene encodes CDR1 MNHEY and CDR2 SMNVEV (reference sequence). The CDR3 extends over 13 amino acids. Here the CDR3 reads CASKGQEQETQYF.

V gene TRBV3-1 combines with J gene TRBJ1-5. The germline gives CDR1 LGHDT, CDR2 YNNKEL (reference sequence). The CDR3 is 14 amino acids. The CDR3 loop is CASSQDGVHQPQHF.

The chain links TRBV6-5 to TRBJ1-2; checking the TCRdb D call of TRBD1 is not possible without DNA. CDR1 MNHEY and CDR2 SVGAGI come from the germline V gene. The CDR3 covers 14 residues. CDR3 sequence: CASNPQAGGGGYTF.

V and J are TRBV21-1 and TRBJ1-5. TRBV21-1 is a listed pseudogene. The CDR3 spans 13 residues. CDR3 residues: CASSNLDDQPQHF.

The chain employs TRBV2 and TRBJ2-1; without DNA, the TCRdb call of TRBD2 cannot be checked. Germline V gene data show CDR1 as SNHLY and CDR2 as FYNNEI. The CDR3 totals 14 residues. The CDR3 spells CASTSGGAYNEQFF.

The chain joins TRBV15 to TRBJ1-3; TCRdb picks TRBD1, but there is no DNA to check that call. Per germline, CDR1 LNHNV and CDR2 YYDKDF (reference sequence). The CDR3 covers 15 residues. CDR3 protein: CATSRPAGSGNTIYF.